The T cell receptor beta chain described here comes from a study of T cell responses to AZD1222 COVID-19 vaccine. Study results and limitations: The peak T cell response came first, and repertoires were sampled only after it.

Notes on this clone: Its antigen is undetermined.

Germline CDR1 and CDR2: KGHSH and LQKENI. The CDR3 totals 16 residues. J lost 2 bases, V lost 0 bases, and 4 bases had no gene match. Clones were sequenced by immunoSEQ multiplex PCR, and TCRdb holds only the in-frame ones, with some missing. The data show some 140,000 clones, about 88% seen once. Specimen: peripheral blood, collected on day 0 of AZD1222 vaccination. V usage is TRBV18 and J usage is TRBJ1-5; 7 nucleotides line up with TRBD1. The receptor was derived from an adult in good health. The DNA of the CDR3 is TGTGCCAGCTCACCACCGTTCGGGACAGGCAATCAGCCCCAGCATTTT. Translating it yields CASSPPFGTGNQPQHF.